The 20 T cell receptor beta chains in this list originate from one sample, sequenced in a study of PD-L1 blockade in urothelial cancer (dated by TCRdb to the late 2010s). The library was obtained by the immunoSEQ multiplex PCR assay. This is the immuneACCESS table as TCRdb keeps it, with only in-frame sequences that have V and J called. A part of the clones is gone; compared with another copy, unresolved V genes explain less than half, and the rest is unexplained. This sample has tens of thousands of clones in its table, and around 80% of those were observed once. More than 8% of the sample lies in the top ten. The sample in question was PBMCs, obtained around atezolizumab (anti-PD-L1) treatment. Source of these receptors: an older man with urothelial cancer.

In this sample, this clone is medium-sized. The rearrangement links TRBV9 to TRBJ2-1; D is perhaps TRBD2 (5 bases). Germline assignment: CDR1 SGDLS and CDR2 YYNGEE. This CDR3 region has 16 residues. With 3 bases removed from V and 0 bases from J, the gap between germline ends came to 13 bases. As DNA, the CDR3 is TGTGCCAGCAGCGCCCCAGCGGAAAGCTCCTACAATGAGCAGTTCTTC. Amino acids: CASSAPAESSYNEQFF.

This chain uses TRBV5-6 with TRBJ2-1; 7 nucleotides match TRBD1. Germline V CDR1 and CDR2: SGHDT, YYEEEE. The V gene end was trimmed by 6 bases and the J gene end by 4 bases; junction bases not matched to a gene: 7. The CDR3 is 14 amino acids. This CDR3 is CASIRTGEYNEQFF. The CDR3 DNA reads as TGTGCCAGCATCAGAACAGGGGAGTACAATGAGCAGTTCTTC.

The J gene is TRBJ2-2, the V gene TRBV7-3, with TRBD2 matching 11 bases. CDR3 length: 17 amino acids. Germline loops: CDR1 SGHTA, CDR2 FQGTGA. Germline trimming cut 1 base from V and 0 bases from J; bases unmatched to any gene: 1. Written as DNA, the CDR3 is TGTGCCAGCAGCTTAAATAGCGGGGGGGCGAACACCGGGGAGCTGTTTTTT. It translates to CASSLNSGGANTGELFF.

This chain links TRBV25-1 with TRBJ2-5, with 7 bases lining up with TRBD2. The germline CDR1 and CDR2 sequences are MGHDK and SYGVNS. With 5 bases clipped from V and 4 bases from J, the junction kept 7 bases outside the gene matches. The length of the CDR3 is 14 residues. The CDR3 protein is CASSPPGGVETQYF. The CDR3 DNA reads as TGTGCCAGCAGTCCCCCTGGGGGGGTAGAGACCCAGTACTTC. The full variable domain, completed using reference TRBV25-1 and TRBJ2-5, is EADIYQTPRYLVIGTGKKITLECSQTMGHDKMYWYQQDPGMELHLIHYSYGVNSTEKGDLSSESTVSRIRTEHFPLTLESARPSHTSQYLCASSPPGGVETQYFGPGTRLLVL.

V gene TRBV19 combines with J gene TRBJ2-2; maybe TRBD1 (5 bases). V was clipped by 4 bases and J by 0 bases, with 9 bases between them. The germline V gene encodes CDR1 LNHDA and CDR2 SQIVND (reference sequence). The CDR3 contains 15 residues. The CDR3 reads CASSTDSANTGELFF. CDR3 sequence (DNA): TGTGCCAGTAGTACAGACAGTGCGAACACCGGGGAGCTGTTTTTT.

The V gene is TRBV6-6, the J gene TRBJ2-1; the D gene is possibly TRBD1 (5 bases). CDR3 length: 12 amino acids. Germline V gives CDR1 MNHNY, CDR2 SVGAGI (reference sequence). The V end lost 4 bases, the J end lost 10 bases, and 11 bases lay between the germline ends. The CDR3 bases are TGTGCCAGCAGTTCCACAGGAACCGAGCAGTTCTTC. This translates into CASSSTGTEQFF.

The V and J genes are TRBV27 and TRBJ1-1; D gene ambiguous. Germline CDR1 reads MNHEY; CDR2 reads SMNVEV (reference sequence). Trimming stripped 0 bases from V and 1 base from J, with 9 bases between. CDR3 size: 15 residues. CDR3 loop: CASSLSSVANTEAFF. The DNA of the CDR3 is TGTGCCAGCAGTTTATCTTCAGTGGCGAACACTGAAGCTTTCTTT.

CDR3 sequence (DNA): TGCGCCAGCAGCGAGGGACAGGGGTCCTACAATGAGCAGTTCTTC. It codes for CASSEGQGSYNEQFF. The chain employs TRBV5-1 and TRBJ2-1; 10 bases fit TRBD1. V lost 4 bases, J lost 1 base, and 2 bases stayed unmatched. The germline V gene encodes CDR1 SGHRS and CDR2 YFSETQ. CDR3 size: 15 residues.

CDR3: CASTHEGPAGQPQHF. Written as DNA, the CDR3 is TGTGCCAGCACCCATGAGGGTCCCGCTGGACAGCCCCAGCATTTT. The V call is TRBV6-6, the J call TRBJ1-5; D call uncertain. In germline, CDR1 is MNHNY, CDR2 SVGAGI (reference sequence). The CDR3 extends over 15 amino acids. The V end lost 7 bases, the J end lost 7 bases, and 20 bases lay between the germline ends.

The DNA for the CDR3 is TGTGCCATCAGTGGGGGGGTTGCAGAGACCCAGTACTTC. This gives the protein CAISGGVAETQYF. V usage is TRBV10-3 and J usage is TRBJ2-5; tentative D call: TRBD2 (6 bases). Trimming cost V 4 bases and J 4 bases, with 10 bases left between them. CDR1 is ENHRY and CDR2 is SYGVKD in the germline V gene. The CDR3 runs to 13 residues.

The CDR3 nucleotides read TGTGCCAGCAGCTTGTCGTCGGGGTCTAATTCACCCCTCCACTTT. Amino acids: CASSLSSGSNSPLHF. The rearrangement uses TRBV5-4 and TRBJ1-6; D remains unclear. V shed 1 base and J shed 6 bases, with 11 bases lying between them. This CDR3 has 15 residues. The germline CDR1 and CDR2 sequences are SGHNT and YYREEE (reference sequence).

This chain joins TRBV7-3 and TRBJ2-1; TRBD1 agrees at 10 bases. CDR3 length: 15 residues. CDR1 is SGHTA and CDR2 is FQGTGA in the germline V gene. V shed 2 bases, J shed 6 bases, and the junction held 4 bases outside the gene matches. The chain's CDR3 is CASSLGTGALNEQFF. The CDR3, as DNA: TGTGCCAGCAGCTTAGGGACAGGGGCCCTCAATGAGCAGTTCTTC.

The rearrangement uses TRBV5-8 and TRBJ2-1; 9 bases are a match to TRBD2. Germline V gives CDR1 SGHTS, CDR2 YDEGEE. V shed 3 bases and J 3 bases; nucleotides not matched to a gene: 7. This CDR3 region has 16 residues. The CDR3 protein is CASSSWRGGLYNEQFF. DNA of the CDR3: TGTGCCAGCAGCTCCTGGCGGGGGGGCCTCTACAATGAGCAGTTCTTC.

This sequence joins TRBV2 and TRBJ1-5; D is unclear. Trimming removed 7 bases from V and 0 bases from J, with 7 bases in between. This CDR3 comprises 13 residues. Germline V gives CDR1 SNHLY, CDR2 FYNNEI. The CDR3 loop is CASTGSSNQPQHF. As DNA, the CDR3 is TGTGCCAGCACGGGAAGTAGCAATCAGCCCCAGCATTTT.

Of note for this clone: One end of the junction does not line up with germline, which may come from a read error. The J gene is TRBJ2-1, the V gene TRBV5-1; 11 bases line up with TRBD2. CDR3 length: 14 residues. Germline assignment: CDR1 SGHRS and CDR2 YFSETQ. DNA for the CDR3: TGCGCCAGCAGCTTGGTTCTAGCGGGGGGTCCCGGAGTCTTC. Amino acid sequence: CASSLVLAGGPGVF.

The rearrangement uses TRBV19 and TRBJ2-3; 10 positions agree with TRBD2. Germline-derived CDR1 and CDR2 are LNHDA and SQIVND (reference sequence). CDR3 length: 17 amino acids. Trimming cost V 4 bases and J 8 bases; bases outside gene matches: 15. CDR3 sequence: CASSTLSQRGGEGTQYF. CDR3 in DNA: TGTGCCAGTAGTACCCTCTCTCAGCGGGGGGGCGAGGGTACGCAGTATTTT.

The chain combines TRBV19 with TRBJ1-2; TRBD1 aligns across 10 bases. After removal of 5 bases from V and 8 bases from J, the junction contained 5 bases not matched to a gene. Germline-derived CDR1 and CDR2 are LNHDA and SQIVND (reference sequence). The CDR3 runs to 13 residues. CDR3 nucleotides: TGTGCCAGTAGTGCGACAGGGGGCGGAGGCTACACCTTC. Amino acids: CASSATGGGGYTF.

This clone was recorded at least ten times. The rearrangement uses TRBV29-1 and TRBJ2-1, with 11 bases identical to TRBD2. Germline assignment: CDR1 SQVTM and CDR2 ANQGSEA. V lost 1 base to trimming and J lost 4 bases; unmatched junction nucleotides: 0. This CDR3 has 14 amino acids. CDR3: CSVEASGGYNEQFF. CDR3 coding DNA: TGCAGCGTTGAAGCTAGCGGGGGGTACAATGAGCAGTTCTTC.

This clone was seen a handful of times. This chain links TRBV4-1 with TRBJ2-5, with 11 bases matching TRBD2. Germline CDR1 MGHRA, CDR2 YSYEKL. There are 18 residues in the CDR3. Trimming at V came to 0 bases and at J to 10 bases, leaving 16 bases not matched to a gene. The CDR3 nucleotides are TGCGCCAGCAGCCAAGACTGGGGCGATGGTAGCGGGGGGGCCCTCCAGTACTTC. It translates to CASSQDWGDGSGGALQYF.

The CDR3 DNA reads TGCAGCGTTGAAGGGGGCAAATACAATGAGCAGTTCTTC. Its translation: CSVEGGKYNEQFF. The chain is built from TRBV29-1 and TRBJ2-1; a weak D match, TRBD1 (5 bases). This CDR3 is built from 13 residues. Germline V gene sequence: CDR1 SQVTM, CDR2 ANQGSEA. The V end lost 1 base, the J end lost 4 bases, and 8 bases lay between the germline ends.